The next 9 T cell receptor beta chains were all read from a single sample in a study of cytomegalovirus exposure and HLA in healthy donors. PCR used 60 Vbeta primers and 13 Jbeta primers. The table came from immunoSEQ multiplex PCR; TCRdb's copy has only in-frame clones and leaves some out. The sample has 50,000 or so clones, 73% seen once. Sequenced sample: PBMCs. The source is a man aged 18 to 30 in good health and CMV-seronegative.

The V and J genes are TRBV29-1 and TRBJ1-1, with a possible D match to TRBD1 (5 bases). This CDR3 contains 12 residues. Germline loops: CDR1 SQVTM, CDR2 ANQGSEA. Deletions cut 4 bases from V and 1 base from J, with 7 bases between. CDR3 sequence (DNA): TGCAGCGTTGCCCAGGGGAACACTGAAGCTTTCTTT. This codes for CSVAQGNTEAFF.

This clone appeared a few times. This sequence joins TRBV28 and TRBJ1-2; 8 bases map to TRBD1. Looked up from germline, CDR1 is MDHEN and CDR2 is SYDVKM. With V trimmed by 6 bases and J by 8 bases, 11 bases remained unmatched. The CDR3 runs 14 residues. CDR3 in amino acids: CASSLGQGSNGYTF. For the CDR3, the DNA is TGTGCCAGCAGCCTAGGACAGGGAAGTAACGGCTACACCTTC.

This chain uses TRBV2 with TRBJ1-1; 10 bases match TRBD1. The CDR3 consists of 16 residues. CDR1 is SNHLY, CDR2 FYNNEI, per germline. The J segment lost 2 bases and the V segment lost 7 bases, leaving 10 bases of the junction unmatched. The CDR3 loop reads CASMDTDRGRNTEAFF. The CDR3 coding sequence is TGTGCCAGCATGGACACGGACAGGGGGAGAAACACTGAAGCTTTCTTT.

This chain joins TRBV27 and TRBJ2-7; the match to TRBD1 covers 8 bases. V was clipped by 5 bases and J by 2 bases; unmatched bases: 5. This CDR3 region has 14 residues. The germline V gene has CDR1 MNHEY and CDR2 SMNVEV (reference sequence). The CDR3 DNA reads TGTGCCAGCAGTGAGGGACAGGCCCCCTACGAGCAGTACTTC. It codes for CASSEGQAPYEQYF.

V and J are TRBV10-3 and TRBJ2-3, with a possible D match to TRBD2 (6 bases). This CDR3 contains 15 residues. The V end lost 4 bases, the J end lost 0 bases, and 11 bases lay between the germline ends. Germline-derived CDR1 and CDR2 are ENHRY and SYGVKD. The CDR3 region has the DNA TGTGCCATCAGTGGTTCGGGACTGAGCACAGATACGCAGTATTTT. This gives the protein CAISGSGLSTDTQYF.

The CDR3 is CASSLDGNAGTDTQYF. CDR3 coding DNA: TGTGCCAGCAGCTTAGATGGAAATGCGGGGACAGATACGCAGTATTTT. The V gene is TRBV11-3, the J gene TRBJ2-3, with D maybe TRBD2 (6 bases). The length of the CDR3 is 16 residues. The V and J ends lost 0 bases and 3 bases respectively, with 13 bases between them. Germline V CDR1 and CDR2: SGHNT, YENEEA.

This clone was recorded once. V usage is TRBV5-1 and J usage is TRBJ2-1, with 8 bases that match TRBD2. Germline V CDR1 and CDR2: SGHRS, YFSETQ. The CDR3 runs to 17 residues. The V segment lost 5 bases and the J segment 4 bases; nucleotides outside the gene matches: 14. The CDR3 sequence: CASRQLAGSLTYNEQFF. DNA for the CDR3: TGCGCCAGCAGGCAGCTAGCGGGCTCACTTACGTACAATGAGCAGTTCTTC. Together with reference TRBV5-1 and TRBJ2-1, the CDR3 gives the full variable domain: KAGVTQTPRYLIKTRGQQVTLSCSPISGHRSVSWYQQTPGQGLQFLFEYFSETQRNKGNFPGRFSGRQFSNSRSEMNVSTLELGDSALYLCASRQLAGSLTYNEQFFGPGTRLTVL.

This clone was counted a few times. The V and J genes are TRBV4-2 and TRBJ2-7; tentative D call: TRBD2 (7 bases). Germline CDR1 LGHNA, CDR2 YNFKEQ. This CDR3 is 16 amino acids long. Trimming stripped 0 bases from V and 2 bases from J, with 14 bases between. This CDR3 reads CASSQERSGDTYEQYF. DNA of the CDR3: TGTGCCAGCAGCCAAGAACGAAGCGGGGACACCTACGAGCAGTACTTC.

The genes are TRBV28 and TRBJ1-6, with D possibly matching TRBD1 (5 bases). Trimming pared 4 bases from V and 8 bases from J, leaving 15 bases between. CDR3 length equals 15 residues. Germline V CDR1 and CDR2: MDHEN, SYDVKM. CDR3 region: CASSSAGTDYSPLHF. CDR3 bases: TGTGCCAGCAGTTCAGCCGGGACTGATTATTCACCCCTCCACTTT. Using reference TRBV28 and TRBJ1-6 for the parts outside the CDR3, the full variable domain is DVKVTQSSRYLVKRTGEKVFLECVQDMDHENMFWYRQDPGLGLRLIYFSYDVKMKEKGDIPEGYSVSREKKERFSLILESASTNQTSMYLCASSSAGTDYSPLHFGNGTRLTVT.